What follows is one TCR beta chain and its context. Its antigen is unknown. This sample is drawn from a study of T cell responses to AZD1222 COVID-19 vaccine. The study, taken as a whole, reports: Only after the peak T cell response were repertoires sampled. Nearly half of spike-specific TCRs reportedly go after variant regions that carry no mutations. Only 6 or 7 people who got AZD1222 tested seropositive at baseline.

The V gene's germline CDR1 is SGHKS and CDR2 YYEKEE (reference sequence). V was shortened by 4 bases and J by 2 bases, with 12 bases between the two germline ends. The length of the CDR3 is 14 residues. This table comes from immunoSEQ multiplex PCR, and its TCRdb copy is limited to in-frame clones, with some not included. The table lists about 50,000 clones, about 83% of them singletons. The source is an adult in good health. The V and J genes are TRBV5-5 and TRBJ1-1; D is undetermined. The sample was peripheral blood, taken on day 0 of AZD1222 vaccination. The CDR3 region has the DNA TGTGCCAGCAGCCCTATTACCTTTAACACTGAAGCTTTCTTT. It translates to CASSPITFNTEAFF.